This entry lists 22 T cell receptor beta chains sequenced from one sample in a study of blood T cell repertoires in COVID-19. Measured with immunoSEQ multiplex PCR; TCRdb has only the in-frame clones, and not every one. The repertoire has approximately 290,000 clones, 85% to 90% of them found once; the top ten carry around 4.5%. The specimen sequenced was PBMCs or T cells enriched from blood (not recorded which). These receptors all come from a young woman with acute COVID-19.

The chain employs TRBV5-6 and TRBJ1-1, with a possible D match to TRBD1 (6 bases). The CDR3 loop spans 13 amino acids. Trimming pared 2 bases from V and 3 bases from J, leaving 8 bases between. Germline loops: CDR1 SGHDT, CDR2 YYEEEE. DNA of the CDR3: TGTGCCAGCAGCTTAGGGGGGGACACTGAAGCTTTCTTT. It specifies CASSLGGDTEAFF.

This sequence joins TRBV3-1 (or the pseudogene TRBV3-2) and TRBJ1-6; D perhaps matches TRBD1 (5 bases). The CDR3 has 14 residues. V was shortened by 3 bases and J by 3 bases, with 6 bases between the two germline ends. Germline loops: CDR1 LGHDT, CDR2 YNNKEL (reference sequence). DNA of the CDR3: TGTGCCAGCAGCCAGACAGTCTATAATTCACCCCTCCACTTT. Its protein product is CASSQTVYNSPLHF.

The CDR3 is CATSAGTSGRYEQYF. CDR3 DNA: TGTGCCACCAGTGCTGGGACTAGCGGGAGATATGAGCAGTACTTC. The V call is TRBV24-1, the J call TRBJ2-7; 14 bases map to TRBD2. The CDR3 extends over 15 amino acids. Germline V gives CDR1 KGHDR, CDR2 SFDVKD. The trim removed 5 bases at V and 7 bases at J, leaving 6 bases unmatched.

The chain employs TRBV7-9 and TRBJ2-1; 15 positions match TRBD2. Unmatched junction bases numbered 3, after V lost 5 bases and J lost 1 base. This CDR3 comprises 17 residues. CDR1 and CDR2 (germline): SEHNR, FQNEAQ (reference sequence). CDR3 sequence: CASSGTSGRMSYNEQFF. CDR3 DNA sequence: TGTGCCAGCAGCGGGACTAGCGGGAGGATGTCCTACAATGAGCAGTTCTTC.

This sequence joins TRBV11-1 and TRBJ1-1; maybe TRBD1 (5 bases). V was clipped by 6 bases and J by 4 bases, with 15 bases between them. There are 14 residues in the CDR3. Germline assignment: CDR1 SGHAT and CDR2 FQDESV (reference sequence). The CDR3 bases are TGTGCCAGCAGTTTTGATGGAGGGGCCACTGAAGCTTTCTTT. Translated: CASSFDGGATEAFF.

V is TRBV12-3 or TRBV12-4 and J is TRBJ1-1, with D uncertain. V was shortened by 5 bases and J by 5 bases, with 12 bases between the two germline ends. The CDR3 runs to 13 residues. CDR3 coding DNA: TGTGCCAGCAGTCCCGGACTGGGGACTGAAGCTTTCTTT. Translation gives CASSPGLGTEAFF.

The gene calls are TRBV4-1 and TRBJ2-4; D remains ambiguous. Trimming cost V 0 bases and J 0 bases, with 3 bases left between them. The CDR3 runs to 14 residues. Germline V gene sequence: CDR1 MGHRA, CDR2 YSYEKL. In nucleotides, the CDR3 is TGCGCCAGCAGCCAAGATAAAGCCAAAAACATTCAGTACTTC. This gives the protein CASSQDKAKNIQYF.

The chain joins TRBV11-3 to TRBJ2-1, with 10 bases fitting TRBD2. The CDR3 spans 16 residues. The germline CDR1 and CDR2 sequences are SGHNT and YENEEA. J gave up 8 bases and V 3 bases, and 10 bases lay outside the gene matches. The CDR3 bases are TGTGCCAGCAGCTTTGGAGGGGGGACTAGCGTGGATGAGCAGTTCTTC. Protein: CASSFGGGTSVDEQFF.

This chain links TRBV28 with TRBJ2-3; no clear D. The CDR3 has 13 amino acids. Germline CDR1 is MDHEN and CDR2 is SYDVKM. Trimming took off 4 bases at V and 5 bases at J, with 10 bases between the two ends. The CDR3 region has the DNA TGTGCCAGCAGTTCTCGTGAGCAAGATACGCAGTATTTT. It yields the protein CASSSREQDTQYF.

The CDR3 DNA sequence: TGCGCCAGCAGGCTAGGGAGTAAGAACACTGAAGCTTTCTTT. Its protein product is CASRLGSKNTEAFF. The chain employs TRBV10-2 and TRBJ1-1; the D is unclear. The V and J ends lost 6 bases and 1 base respectively, with 12 bases between them. Germline-derived CDR1 and CDR2 are WSHSY and SAAADI. The CDR3 contains 14 residues.

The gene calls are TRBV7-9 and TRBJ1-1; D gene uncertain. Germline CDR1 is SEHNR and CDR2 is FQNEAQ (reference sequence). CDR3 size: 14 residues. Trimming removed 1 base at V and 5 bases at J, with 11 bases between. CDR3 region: CASSLDEGWTEAFF. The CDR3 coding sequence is TGTGCCAGCAGCTTAGATGAGGGTTGGACTGAAGCTTTCTTT.

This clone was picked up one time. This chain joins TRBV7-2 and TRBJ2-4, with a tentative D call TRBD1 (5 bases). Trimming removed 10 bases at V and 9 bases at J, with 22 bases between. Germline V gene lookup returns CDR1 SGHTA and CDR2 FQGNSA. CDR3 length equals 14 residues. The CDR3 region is CAISSEEPTGIQYF. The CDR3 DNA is TGTGCCATTTCTAGTGAGGAACCAACAGGCATTCAGTACTTC.

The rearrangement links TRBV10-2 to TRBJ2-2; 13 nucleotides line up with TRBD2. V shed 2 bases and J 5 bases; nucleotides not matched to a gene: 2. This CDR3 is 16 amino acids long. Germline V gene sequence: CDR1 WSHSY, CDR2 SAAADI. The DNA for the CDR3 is TGCGCCAGCAGTGAGGCGGGACTAGCGGGGACCGGGGAGCTGTTTTTT. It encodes CASSEAGLAGTGELFF.

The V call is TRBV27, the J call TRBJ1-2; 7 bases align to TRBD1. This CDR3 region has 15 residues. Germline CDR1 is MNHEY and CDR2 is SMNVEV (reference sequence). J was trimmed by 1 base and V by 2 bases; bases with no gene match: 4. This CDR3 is CASSLVGQHNYGYTF. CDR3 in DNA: TGTGCCAGCAGTTTAGTGGGACAGCATAACTATGGCTACACCTTC.

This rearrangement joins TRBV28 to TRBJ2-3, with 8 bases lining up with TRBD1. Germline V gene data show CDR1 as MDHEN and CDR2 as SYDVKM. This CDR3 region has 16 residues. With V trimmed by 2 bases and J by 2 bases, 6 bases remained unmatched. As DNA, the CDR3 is TGTGCCAGCAGTTTAGGGACAGGCTCCACCACAGATACGCAGTATTTT. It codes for CASSLGTGSTTDTQYF.

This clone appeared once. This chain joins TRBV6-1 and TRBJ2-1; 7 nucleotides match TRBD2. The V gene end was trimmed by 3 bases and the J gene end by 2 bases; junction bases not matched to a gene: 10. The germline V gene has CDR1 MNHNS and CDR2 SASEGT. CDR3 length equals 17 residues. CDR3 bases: TGTGCCAGCAGTGATGTTTTTGCGGGAGCCGCCTACAATGAGCAGTTCTTC. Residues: CASSDVFAGAAYNEQFF.

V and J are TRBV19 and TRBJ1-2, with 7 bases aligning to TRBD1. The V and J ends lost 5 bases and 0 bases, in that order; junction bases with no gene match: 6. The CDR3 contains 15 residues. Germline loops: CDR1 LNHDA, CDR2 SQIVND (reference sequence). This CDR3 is CASSGGTAANYGYTF. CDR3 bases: TGTGCCAGTAGTGGGGGGACAGCTGCTAACTATGGCTACACCTTC.

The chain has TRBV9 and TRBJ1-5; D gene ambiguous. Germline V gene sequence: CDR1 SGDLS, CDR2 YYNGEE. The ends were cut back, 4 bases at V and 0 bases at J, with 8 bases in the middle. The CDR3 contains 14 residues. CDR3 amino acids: CASSPGDSNQPQHF. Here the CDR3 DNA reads TGTGCCAGCAGCCCCGGGGATAGCAATCAGCCCCAGCATTTT. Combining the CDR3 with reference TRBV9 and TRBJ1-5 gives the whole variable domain DSGVTQTPKHLITATGQRVTLRCSPRSGDLSVYWYQQSLDQGLQFLIQYYNGEERAKGNILERFSAQQFPDLHSELNLSSLELGDSALYFCASSPGDSNQPQHFGDGTRLSIL.

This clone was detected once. This CDR3 reads CASSFVQGQPQHF. The CDR3, as DNA: TGTGCCAGCAGTTTCGTACAGGGCCAGCCCCAGCATTTT. The rearrangement joins TRBV6-5 to TRBJ1-5; tentatively, D is TRBD1 (6 bases). Germline V gives CDR1 MNHEY, CDR2 SVGAGI. Trimming cost V 4 bases and J 7 bases, with 11 bases left between them. The CDR3 is 13 amino acids.

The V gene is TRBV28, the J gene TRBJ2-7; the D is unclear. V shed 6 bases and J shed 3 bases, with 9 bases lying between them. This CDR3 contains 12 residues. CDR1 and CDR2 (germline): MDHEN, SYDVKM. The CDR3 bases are TGTGCCAGCAGATTAGGAGTCTACGAGCAGTACTTC. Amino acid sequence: CASRLGVYEQYF.

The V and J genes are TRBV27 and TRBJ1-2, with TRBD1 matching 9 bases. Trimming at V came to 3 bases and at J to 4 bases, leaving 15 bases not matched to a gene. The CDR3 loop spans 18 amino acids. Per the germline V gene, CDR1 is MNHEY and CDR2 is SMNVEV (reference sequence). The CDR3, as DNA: TGTGCCAGCAGTTTTTCTCCCAAGGGGACAGGGAGTTTCTATGGCTACACCTTC. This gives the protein CASSFSPKGTGSFYGYTF.

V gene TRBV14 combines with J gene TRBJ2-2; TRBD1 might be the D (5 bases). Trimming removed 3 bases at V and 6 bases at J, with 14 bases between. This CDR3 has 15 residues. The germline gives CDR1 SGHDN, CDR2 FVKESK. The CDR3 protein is CASSQNIRDAGELFF. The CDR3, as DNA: TGTGCCAGCAGCCAGAATATCAGGGATGCCGGGGAGCTGTTTTTT.